The 28 T cell receptor beta chains below were found in one sample sequenced in a study of blood T cells in healthy people across ages (dated by TCRdb to about 2015). The library was produced with 5' RACE. Sequencing used an Illumina HiSeq 2500. A second PCR of roughly 6 to 11 cycles was run with a J-beta primer mix and a sample-barcoded 5' primer. The public reads were quality trimmed at Q25 with fastp and then assembled into clones with MiXCR by TCRdb, keeping productive beta chains. Here each entry gathers all rows of one CDR3 protein and keeps the most common genes and DNA. The sample table shows around 870,000 distinct CDR3 sequences, and 25% to 30% are seen once. The ten biggest clones cover 15% to 20% of the sample. Material for sequencing was blood. The origin of the receptors is an elderly woman in good health.

The J gene is TRBJ2-3, the V gene TRBV12-3 or TRBV12-4, with TRBD2 identical over 8 bases. V trimming: 8 bases; J trimming: 4 bases; junction bases outside the gene matches: 14. CDR3 length equals 16 residues. CDR3 DNA sequence: TGTGCCAGCGACCGGGGGGGCTTCGGTAGAGCAGATACGCAGTATTTT. Its protein is CASDRGGFGRADTQYF.

This clonotype was recorded a few times. This may be a read error: a much more frequent sequence differs by one nucleotide. The J gene is TRBJ2-5, the V gene TRBV20-1; unclear D gene. From germline, CDR1 is DFQATT and CDR2 SNEGSKA (reference sequence). The CDR3 runs 9 residues. This CDR3 reads CGAGVEQYF. The CDR3 region has the DNA TGCGGTGCTGGGGTTGAGCAGTACTTC.

This clonotype appeared a few times. J is TRBJ2-2 and V is TRBV5-6, with D unclear. CDR1 is SGHDT and CDR2 is YYEEEE in the germline V gene. This CDR3 comprises 13 residues. The V and J ends lost 2 bases and 4 bases respectively, with 6 bases between them. This CDR3 is CASSFNPTGELFF. The CDR3 DNA follows: TGTGCCAGCAGCTTCAACCCCACCGGGGAGCTGTTTTTT.

There are many counts of this clonotype. The chain has TRBV7-2 and TRBJ2-7, with 8 bases that match TRBD2. The ends lost 2 bases at V and 1 base at J; junction bases unmatched: 4. This CDR3 has 15 amino acids. Germline V CDR1 and CDR2: SGHTA, FQGNSA. The CDR3 region is CASSLSSGESYEQYF. In nucleotides, the CDR3 is TGTGCCAGCAGCTTAAGTAGCGGGGAGTCCTACGAGCAGTACTTC.

V gene TRBV20-1 combines with J gene TRBJ2-1; 8 positions agree with TRBD1. The CDR3 is 15 amino acids. Looked up from germline, CDR1 is DFQATT and CDR2 is SNEGSKA (reference sequence). Trimming took 2 bases from V and 3 from J; bases not matched to a gene: 6. The CDR3 here is CSARTVTGDYNEQFF. CDR3 DNA sequence: TGCAGTGCTAGAACCGTGACAGGGGACTACAATGAGCAGTTCTTC.

At least ten counts were recorded for this clonotype. The chain uses TRBV10-3 and TRBJ2-3, with 7 bases aligning to TRBD2. V shed 7 bases, J shed 1 base, and the junction held 5 bases outside the gene matches. Per the germline V gene, CDR1 is ENHRY and CDR2 is SYGVKD. CDR3 size: 14 residues. The CDR3 sequence is CAIMSSGGTDTQYF. In DNA form, the CDR3 reads TGTGCCATCATGTCTAGCGGTGGCACAGATACGCAGTATTTT.

Many counts were recorded for this clonotype. The chain combines TRBV7-8 with TRBJ1-5; D is ambiguous. Trimming removed 3 bases at V and 3 bases at J, with 9 bases between. Germline CDR1 is SGHVS and CDR2 is FQNEAQ. The CDR3 is 14 amino acids. The CDR3 here is CASSLQVLNQPQHF. CDR3 coding DNA: TGTGCCAGCAGCTTGCAGGTTCTCAATCAGCCCCAGCATTTT.

This sequence joins TRBV3-1 and TRBJ1-5; D possibly corresponds to TRBD1 (6 bases). This CDR3 is built from 18 residues. The germline V gene encodes CDR1 LGHDT and CDR2 YNNKEL (reference sequence). V lost 4 bases and J 1 base, leaving 20 bases between the germline ends. Here the CDR3 reads CASSRGGIGGASNQPQHF. The CDR3 DNA follows: TGTGCCAGCAGCCGGGGGGGCATCGGGGGCGCGAGCAATCAGCCCCAGCATTTT.

This clonotype appeared many times. V usage is TRBV7-9 and J usage is TRBJ2-1, with D possibly being TRBD2 (5 bases). This CDR3 is built from 13 residues. Trimming left V 8 bases short and J 2 bases short, with 10 bases between. CDR1 is SEHNR and CDR2 is FQNEAQ in the germline V gene (reference sequence). The CDR3 sequence is CASGEQTYNEQFF. CDR3 DNA: TGTGCCAGCGGGGAGCAAACCTACAATGAGCAGTTCTTC.

At least ten counts were recorded for this clonotype. The rearrangement joins TRBV5-1 to TRBJ2-1; D is perhaps TRBD2 (6 bases). Germline V gene lookup returns CDR1 SGHRS and CDR2 YFSETQ. The CDR3 runs 15 residues. Between the trimmed V and J ends, which lost 4 bases and 0 bases, there was a span of 11 bases. DNA for the CDR3: TGCGCCAGCAGCGGAGGGCGGACCTCCTACAATGAGCAGTTCTTC. It encodes CASSGGRTSYNEQFF. The full variable domain, its missing parts supplied by reference TRBV5-1 and TRBJ2-1, is KAGVTQTPRYLIKTRGQQVTLSCSPISGHRSVSWYQQTPGQGLQFLFEYFSETQRNKGNFPGRFSGRQFSNSRSEMNVSTLELGDSALYLCASSGGRTSYNEQFFGPGTRLTVL.

This clonotype has a count of ten or more. The chain is built from TRBV15 and TRBJ1-2, with 7 nucleotides matching TRBD1. The CDR3 is 14 residues long. Germline-derived CDR1 and CDR2 are LNHNV and YYDKDF (reference sequence). J was trimmed by 4 bases and V by 0 bases; bases with no gene match: 2. The CDR3 DNA sequence: TGTGCCACCAGCAGAGATCCAGGGGGCTATGGCTACACCTTC. Its translation: CATSRDPGGYGYTF.

CDR3 nucleotides: TGTGCCAGTTTGTCGGCCCAGCGGGTGCACACCGGGGAGCTGTTTTTT. Protein product: CASLSAQRVHTGELFF. This chain links TRBV28 with TRBJ2-2; perhaps TRBD2 as D (6 bases). Germline CDR1 is MDHEN and CDR2 is SYDVKM. CDR3 length: 16 residues. V shed 9 bases and J shed 3 bases, with 20 bases lying between them.

This clonotype was recorded at least ten times. Given a much more abundant clone one base away, this may be a read error. The J gene is TRBJ2-5, the V gene TRBV20-1; 10 bases map to TRBD2. Germline values: CDR1 DFQATT, CDR2 SNEGSKA (reference sequence). The CDR3 contains 15 residues. V lost 6 bases to trimming and J lost 13 bases; unmatched junction nucleotides: 20. The CDR3 DNA reads TGCAGTGCCGCCGCAGGGTTAGCGGGGGGCCAAACGGGGTACTTC. It specifies CSAAAGLAGGQTGYF.

The CDR3 sequence: CASSPDRSVDGYTF. In DNA form, the CDR3 reads TGTGCCAGCTCCCCAGACAGGTCGGTGGATGGCTACACCTTC. The chain is built from TRBV18 and TRBJ1-2, with D maybe TRBD1 (6 bases). Germline CDR1 is KGHSH and CDR2 is LQKENI. CDR3 length: 14 residues. Trimming left V 6 bases short and J 6 bases short, with 17 bases between. Supplemented by reference TRBV18 and TRBJ1-2, the full variable domain reads NAGVMQNPRHLVRRRGQEARLRCSPMKGHSHVYWYRQLPEEGLKFMVYLQKENIIDESGMPKERFSAEFPKEGPSILRIQQVVRGDSAAYFCASSPDRSVDGYTFGSGTRLTVV.

Note on this clonotype: A much larger clone sits a single nucleotide away, making a read error possible. The CDR3 DNA reads as TGTGCCAACAGTTTAGGGGACAGGGATATAGAGACCCAGTACTTC. Protein: CANSLGDRDIETQYF. The chain couples TRBV12-3 or TRBV12-4 to TRBJ2-5; TRBD1 agrees at 9 bases. The CDR3 consists of 15 residues.

The CDR3 loop reads CASSPRDRVIQEQFF. The CDR3 DNA reads as TGTGCCAGTTCCCCCCGGGACAGGGTGATACAGGAGCAGTTCTTC. This rearrangement joins TRBV19 to TRBJ2-1, with 9 bases lining up with TRBD1. Germline V gene sequence: CDR1 LNHDA, CDR2 SQIVND (reference sequence). The CDR3 spans 15 residues. V shed 8 bases, J shed 10 bases, and the junction held 15 bases outside the gene matches.

This clonotype was seen a handful of times. The chain is built from TRBV6-2 or TRBV6-3 and TRBJ2-3; 9 positions match TRBD1. CDR3 length: 17 residues. Germline V CDR1 and CDR2: MNHEY, SVGEGT. V trimming: 2 bases; J trimming: 7 bases; junction bases outside the gene matches: 13. CDR3 nucleotide sequence: TGTGCCAGCAGTTACCCATCTAGGACAGGGGAACTGCATACGCAGTATTTT. Its protein is CASSYPSRTGELHTQYF.

A remark on this clonotype: This may be a read error, as it is one base from a much larger clone. The missing conserved phenylalanine or tryptophan at the end of this CDR3 makes a read error likely. The chain carries TRBV4-3 and TRBJ2-1; a possible D gene is TRBD2 (6 bases). CDR1 and CDR2 from the germline V gene are LGHNA and YSLEER. V was cut by 0 bases and J by 9 bases, with 9 bases left in between. CDR3 length: 13 residues. The CDR3 loop is CASSQEWRGEQFC. DNA for the CDR3: TGCGCCAGCAGCCAAGAATGGAGGGGTGAGCAGTTCTGC.

This chain joins TRBV20-1 and TRBJ2-2; D is unclear. V was clipped by 4 bases and J by 4 bases, with 10 bases between them. The CDR3 extends over 13 amino acids. Germline CDR1 and CDR2: DFQATT and SNEGSKA (reference sequence). The CDR3 bases are TGCAGTGCTAATAGCTTCCCCACCGGGGAGCTGTTTTTT. This translates into CSANSFPTGELFF.

The sample holds a few counts of this clonotype. This clone may be a read error of a much larger clone one base away. The gene calls are TRBV4-2 and TRBJ1-2, with D unclear. The CDR3 is 15 residues long. Per the germline V gene, CDR1 is LGHNA and CDR2 is YNFKEQ. Trimming removed 3 bases from V and 2 bases from J, with 13 bases in between. The CDR3 nucleotides are TGTGCCAGCAGCCACGCTCTGGGAGTAAACTATGGCTACACCTTC. Translating gives CASSHALGVNYGYTF.

The gene calls are TRBV5-1 and TRBJ2-3, with a tentative D call TRBD2 (5 bases). The CDR3 is 14 residues long. The germline V gene has CDR1 SGHRS and CDR2 YFSETQ. V was cut by 2 bases and J by 5 bases, with 12 bases left in between. CDR3 sequence reads: CASSFEKGGDTQYF. The CDR3 coding sequence is TGCGCCAGCAGCTTCGAGAAAGGAGGAGATACGCAGTATTTT.

This clonotype has more than one count but fewer than ten. This CDR3 reads CASSYRAYGYTF. The DNA of the CDR3 is TGTGCCAGCAGTTACAGGGCCTATGGCTACACCTTC. The J gene is TRBJ1-2, the V gene TRBV28, with D possibly TRBD1 on 6 matching bases. V was shortened by 4 bases and J by 4 bases, with 7 bases between the two germline ends. CDR3 length equals 12 residues. Germline CDR1 is MDHEN and CDR2 is SYDVKM.

As to this clonotype: Since a much larger clone is just one base distant, this may be a read error. The chain is built from TRBV7-8 and TRBJ2-1; D is unclear. The J call could be wrong; TRBJ2-7 is a better fit for the DNA end. The germline gives CDR1 SGHVS, CDR2 FQNEAQ. There are 18 residues in the CDR3. CDR3 in amino acids: CASSLVGATHGSYNEQYF. The CDR3 coding sequence is TGTGCCAGCAGCCTCGTGGGCGCGACTCACGGATCCTACAATGAGCAGTACTTC.

As regards this clonotype: A read error is possible here, since a much larger clone lies one base away. The chain combines TRBV6-5 with TRBJ2-3; 7 bases agree with TRBD1. Germline CDR1 reads MNHEY; CDR2 reads SVGAGI. CDR3 length: 14 amino acids. The CDR3 region has the DNA TGTGCCAGCAGTTACAGGTGGGGGACAGATACGCGGTATTTT. Translating gives CASSYRWGTDTRYF.

The chain joins TRBV18 to TRBJ2-5; maybe TRBD1 (6 bases). V was shortened by 5 bases and J by 1 base, with 14 bases between the two germline ends. The CDR3 extends over 15 amino acids. Germline V gives CDR1 KGHSH, CDR2 LQKENI. Here the CDR3 reads CASSAVGALQETQYF. The DNA of the CDR3 is TGTGCCAGCTCAGCGGTGGGGGCCCTCCAAGAGACCCAGTACTTC.

A note on this clonotype: A much larger clonotype is one base distant, so this may be a read error. The rearrangement joins TRBV12-3 or TRBV12-4 to TRBJ2-1, with 9 bases matching TRBD1. V lost 5 bases, J lost 8 bases, and 10 bases stayed unmatched. This CDR3 contains 15 residues. CDR3 amino acids: CASSARTGVGDEQFF. CDR3 bases: TGTGCCAGCAGTGCCCGGACAGGGGTGGGCGATGAGCAGTTCTTC.

The V call is TRBV20-1, the J call TRBJ2-1; D not resolved. Germline V gene data show CDR1 as DFQATT and CDR2 as SNEGSKA (reference sequence). V was trimmed by 0 bases and J by 3 bases, leaving 9 bases between them. This CDR3 is built from 14 residues. Here the CDR3 reads CSARDWRNYNEQFF. In DNA, the CDR3 is TGCAGTGCTAGAGATTGGCGGAACTACAATGAGCAGTTCTTC.

This chain uses TRBV19 with TRBJ2-6; 7 nucleotides agree with TRBD1. J lost 3 bases, V lost 4 bases, and 3 bases had no gene match. In germline, CDR1 is LNHDA, CDR2 SQIVND (reference sequence). This CDR3 is 15 amino acids long. The CDR3 is CASSTRQGGANVLTF. The DNA for the CDR3 is TGTGCCAGTAGTACGCGACAGGGTGGGGCCAACGTCCTGACTTTC.